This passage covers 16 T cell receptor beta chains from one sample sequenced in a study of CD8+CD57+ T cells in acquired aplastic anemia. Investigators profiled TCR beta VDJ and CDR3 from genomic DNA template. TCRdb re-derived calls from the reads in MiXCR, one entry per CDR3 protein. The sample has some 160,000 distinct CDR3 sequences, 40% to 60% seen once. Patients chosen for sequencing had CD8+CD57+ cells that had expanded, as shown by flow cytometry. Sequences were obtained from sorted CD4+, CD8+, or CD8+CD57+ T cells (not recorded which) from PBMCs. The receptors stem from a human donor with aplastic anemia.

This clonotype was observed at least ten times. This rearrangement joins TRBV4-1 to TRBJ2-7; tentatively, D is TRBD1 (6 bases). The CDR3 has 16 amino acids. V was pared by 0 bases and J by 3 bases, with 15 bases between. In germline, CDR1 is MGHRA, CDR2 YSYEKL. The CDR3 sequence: CASSQDGRTAVYEQYF. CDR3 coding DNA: TGCGCCAGCAGCCAAGATGGGCGGACAGCGGTCTACGAGCAGTACTTC.

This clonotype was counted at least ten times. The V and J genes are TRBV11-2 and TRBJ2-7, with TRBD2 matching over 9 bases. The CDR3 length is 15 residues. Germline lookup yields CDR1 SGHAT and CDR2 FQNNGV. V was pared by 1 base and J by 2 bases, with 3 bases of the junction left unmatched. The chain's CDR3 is CASSLGSGSAYEQYF. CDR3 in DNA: TGTGCCAGCAGCTTAGGTAGCGGGAGCGCCTACGAGCAGTACTTC.

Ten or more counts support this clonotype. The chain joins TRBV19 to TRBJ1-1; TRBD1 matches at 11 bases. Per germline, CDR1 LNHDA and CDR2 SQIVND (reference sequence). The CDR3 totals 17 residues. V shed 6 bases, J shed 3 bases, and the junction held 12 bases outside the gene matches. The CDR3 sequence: CASRAGTGGAIDTEAFF. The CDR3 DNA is TGTGCCAGTAGGGCCGGGACAGGGGGGGCAATCGACACTGAAGCTTTCTTT.

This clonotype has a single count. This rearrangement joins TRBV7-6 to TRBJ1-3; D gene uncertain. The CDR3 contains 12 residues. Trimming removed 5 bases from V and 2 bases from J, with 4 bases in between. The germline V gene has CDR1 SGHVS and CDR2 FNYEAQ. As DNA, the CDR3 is TGTGCCAGCAGCACTCCTGGAAACACCATATATTTT. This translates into CASSTPGNTIYF. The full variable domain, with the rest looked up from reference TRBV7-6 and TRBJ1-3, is GAGVSQSPRYKVTKRGQDVALRCDPISGHVSLYWYRQALGQGPEFLTYFNYEAQQDKSGLPNDRFSAERPEGSISTLTIQRTEQRDSAMYRCASSTPGNTIYFGEGSWLTVV.

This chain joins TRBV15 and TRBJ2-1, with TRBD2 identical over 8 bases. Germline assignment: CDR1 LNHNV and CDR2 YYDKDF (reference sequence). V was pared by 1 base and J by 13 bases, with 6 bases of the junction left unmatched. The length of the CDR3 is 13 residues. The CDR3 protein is CATSRADAGGQFF. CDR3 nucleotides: TGTGCCACCAGCAGAGCGGACGCGGGGGGTCAGTTCTTC.

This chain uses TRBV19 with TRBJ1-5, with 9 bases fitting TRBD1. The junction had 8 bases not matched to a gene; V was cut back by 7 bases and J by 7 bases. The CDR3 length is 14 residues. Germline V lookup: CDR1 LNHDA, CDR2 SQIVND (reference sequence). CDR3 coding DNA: TGTGCCAGTATGGTGACAGGGGGTGGGCAGCCCCAGCATTTT. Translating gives CASMVTGGGQPQHF.

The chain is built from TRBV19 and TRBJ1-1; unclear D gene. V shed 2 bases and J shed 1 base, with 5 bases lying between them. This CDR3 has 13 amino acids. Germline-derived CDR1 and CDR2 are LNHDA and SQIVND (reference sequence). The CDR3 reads CASSILGNTEAFF. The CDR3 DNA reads TGTGCCAGTAGTATACTCGGGAACACTGAAGCTTTCTTT.

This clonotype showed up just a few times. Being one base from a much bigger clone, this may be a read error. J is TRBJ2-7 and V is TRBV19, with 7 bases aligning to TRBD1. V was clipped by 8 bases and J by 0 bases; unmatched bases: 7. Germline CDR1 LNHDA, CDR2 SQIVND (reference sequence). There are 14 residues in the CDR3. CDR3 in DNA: TGTGCCAGTGGGGCAGGGGGTGGCTCCTACGAGCAGTACTTC. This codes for CASGAGGGSYEQYF.

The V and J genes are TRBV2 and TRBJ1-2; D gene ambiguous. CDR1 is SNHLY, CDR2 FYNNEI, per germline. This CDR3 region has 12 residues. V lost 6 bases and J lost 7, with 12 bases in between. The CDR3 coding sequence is TGTGCCAGCAGCCGCGGGGTTGGTGGCTACACCTTC. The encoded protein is CASSRGVGGYTF.

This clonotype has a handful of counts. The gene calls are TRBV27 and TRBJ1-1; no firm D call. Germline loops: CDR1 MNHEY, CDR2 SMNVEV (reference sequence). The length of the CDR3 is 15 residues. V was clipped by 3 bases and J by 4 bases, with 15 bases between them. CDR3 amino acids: CASSLSDPRSTEAFF. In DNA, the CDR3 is TGTGCCAGCAGTTTGTCGGACCCGAGGAGCACTGAAGCTTTCTTT.

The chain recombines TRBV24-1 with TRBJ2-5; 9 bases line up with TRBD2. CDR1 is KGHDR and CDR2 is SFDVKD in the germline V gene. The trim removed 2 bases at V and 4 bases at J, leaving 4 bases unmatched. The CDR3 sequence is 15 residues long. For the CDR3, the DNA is TGTGCCACCAGTGATTCGGGGACTAGCAGAGAGACCCAGTACTTC. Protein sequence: CATSDSGTSRETQYF.

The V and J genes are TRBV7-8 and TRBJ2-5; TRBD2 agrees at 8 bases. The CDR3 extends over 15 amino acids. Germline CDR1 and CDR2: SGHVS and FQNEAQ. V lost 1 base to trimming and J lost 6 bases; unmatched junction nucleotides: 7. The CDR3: CASSLEGGGSKTQYF. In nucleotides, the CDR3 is TGTGCCAGCAGCTTAGAGGGCGGGGGGTCGAAGACCCAGTACTTC.

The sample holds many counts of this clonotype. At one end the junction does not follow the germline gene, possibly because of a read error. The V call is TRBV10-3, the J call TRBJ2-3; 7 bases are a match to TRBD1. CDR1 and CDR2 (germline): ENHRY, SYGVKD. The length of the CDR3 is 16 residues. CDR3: CAISELATGVEDMQYF. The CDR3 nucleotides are TGTGCCATCAGTGAGTTGGCCACAGGGGTTGAAGATATGCAGTATTTT.

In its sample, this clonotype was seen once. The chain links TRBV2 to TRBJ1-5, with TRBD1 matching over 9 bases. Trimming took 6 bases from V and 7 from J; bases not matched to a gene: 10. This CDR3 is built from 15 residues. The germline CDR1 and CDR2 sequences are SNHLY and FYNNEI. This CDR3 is CASSGTGGVGQPQHF. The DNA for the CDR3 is TGTGCCAGCAGCGGAACAGGGGGCGTTGGACAGCCCCAGCATTTT.

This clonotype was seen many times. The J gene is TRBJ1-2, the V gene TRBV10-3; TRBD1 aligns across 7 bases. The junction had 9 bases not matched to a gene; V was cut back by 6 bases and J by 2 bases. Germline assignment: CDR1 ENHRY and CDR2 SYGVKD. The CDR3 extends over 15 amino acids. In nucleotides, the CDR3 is TGTGCCATCAGCGGGGGACAGAGCTCGAACTATGGCTACACCTTC. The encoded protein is CAISGGQSSNYGYTF.

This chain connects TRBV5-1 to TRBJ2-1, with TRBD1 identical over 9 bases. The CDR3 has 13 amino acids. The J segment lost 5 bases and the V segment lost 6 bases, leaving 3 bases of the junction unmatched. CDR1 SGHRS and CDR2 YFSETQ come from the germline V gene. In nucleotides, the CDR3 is TGCGCCAGCAACAGGGACAGGGACAATGAGCAGTTCTTC. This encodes CASNRDRDNEQFF.